The 32 T cell receptor beta chains below come from one sample, sequenced in a study of shared clonotypes between healthy human individuals. The repertoire was sequenced with immunoSEQ multiplex PCR; TCRdb's copy has only in-frame clones and lacks some. The sample lists about 2.3 million clones; 85% to 95% were seen once. Sequenced input: naive CD4+ T cells from PBMCs. As to subset: CD45RA+ positively selected. The receptors originated from a man aged 18 to 29 in good health. Some clones in this sample may be carry-over from other donors' samples.

This chain joins TRBV4-2 and TRBJ2-5, with D tentatively TRBD1 or TRBD2 (6 bases each). The CDR3 spans 18 residues. Germline V CDR1 and CDR2: LGHNA, YNFKEQ. V lost 3 bases to trimming and J lost 5 bases, with 25 bases between them. The CDR3 region has the DNA TGTGCCAGCAGCCAGTTAGTTCATGGGGGGCCCGAATCCGAGACCCAGTACTTC. As protein: CASSQLVHGGPESETQYF.

This rearrangement joins TRBV2 to TRBJ1-1; 7 bases match TRBD1. Germline CDR1 is SNHLY and CDR2 is FYNNEI. There are 14 residues in the CDR3. V was pared by 5 bases and J by 3 bases, with 6 bases of the junction left unmatched. The CDR3 protein is CASSSQGSYTEAFF. For the CDR3, the DNA is TGTGCCAGCAGTTCACAGGGGTCGTACACTGAAGCTTTCTTT. The whole variable domain, filled in from reference TRBV2 and TRBJ1-1, reads EPEVTQTPSHQVTQMGQEVILRCVPISNHLYFYWYRQILGQKVEFLVSFYNNEISEKSEIFDDQFSVERPDGSNFTLKIRSTKLEDSAMYFCASSSQGSYTEAFFGQGTRLTVV.

This sequence joins TRBV5-4 and TRBJ2-3, with no clear D. Germline values: CDR1 SGHNT, CDR2 YYREEE (reference sequence). This CDR3 comprises 13 residues. V gave up 6 bases and J gave up 1 base, with 9 bases separating them. The CDR3 coding sequence is TGTGCCAGCACCGTGACGGGCACAGATACGCAGTATTTT. It is translated as CASTVTGTDTQYF.

CDR3: CASSRAGATDTQYF. The CDR3 coding sequence is TGTGCCAGCAGCCGGGCGGGCGCTACAGATACGCAGTATTTT. V usage is TRBV7-9 and J usage is TRBJ2-3, with D possibly being TRBD2 (5 bases). The CDR3 length is 14 residues. Germline CDR1 and CDR2: SEHNR and FQNEAQ (reference sequence). V shed 5 bases and J shed 3 bases, with 12 bases lying between them.

The chain links TRBV9 to TRBJ1-2; 9 bases agree with TRBD1. The V and J ends lost 3 bases and 3 bases, in that order; junction bases with no gene match: 3. The germline V gene has CDR1 SGDLS and CDR2 YYNGEE. The CDR3 contains 14 residues. CDR3: CASSAGQGHYGYTF. CDR3 bases: TGTGCCAGCAGCGCTGGACAGGGGCACTATGGCTACACCTTC.

This rearrangement joins TRBV10-1 to TRBJ2-1; 10 positions match TRBD2. Germline assignment: CDR1 WNHNN and CDR2 SYGVQD (reference sequence). The junction had 1 base not matched to a gene; V was cut back by 2 bases and J by 3 bases. This CDR3 has 15 residues. CDR3: CASSETSGVYNEQFF. The CDR3 nucleotides read TGCGCCAGCAGTGAGACTAGCGGGGTCTACAATGAGCAGTTCTTC.

The rearrangement joins TRBV19 to TRBJ2-2; D might be TRBD1 or TRBD2, each matching 6 bases. The CDR3 sequence is 18 residues long. Germline V lookup: CDR1 LNHDA, CDR2 SQIVND (reference sequence). V lost 2 bases to trimming and J lost 2 bases, with 18 bases between them. The CDR3 bases are TGTGCCAGTAGTATATTCTTGTCCCGGGGGCTTAACACCGGGGAGCTGTTTTTT. It encodes CASSIFLSRGLNTGELFF.

The chain combines TRBV15 with TRBJ1-5, with unresolved D. The germline V gene encodes CDR1 LNHNV and CDR2 YYDKDF (reference sequence). Trimming left V 4 bases short and J 10 bases short, with 14 bases between. There are 13 residues in the CDR3. The CDR3 DNA follows: TGTGCCACCAGCAAGACGGTTCTGGAACCCCAGCATTTT. Translated, it gives CATSKTVLEPQHF.

The gene calls are TRBV27 and TRBJ2-7; the match to TRBD1 covers 10 bases. Germline assignment: CDR1 MNHEY and CDR2 SMNVEV (reference sequence). The CDR3 totals 14 residues. Losses at the gene ends were 5 bases for V and 9 bases for J; bases not matched to a gene: 10. CDR3 sequence: CASSPGDRGSWQYF. CDR3 in DNA: TGTGCCAGCAGTCCTGGGGACAGGGGATCGTGGCAGTACTTC.

V and J are TRBV28 and TRBJ1-2; no clear D. The CDR3 totals 13 residues. CDR1 and CDR2 from the germline V gene are MDHEN and SYDVKM. Trimming took off 6 bases at V and 6 bases at J, with 14 bases between the two ends. CDR3 in amino acids: CASRPGLADGYTF. CDR3 DNA sequence: TGTGCCAGCAGGCCCGGGTTGGCCGATGGCTACACCTTC.

Comment on this clone: Within the sample, other DNA sequences also encode this same CDR3. The V and J genes are TRBV28 and TRBJ2-4; D unclear. Between the trimmed V and J ends, which lost 5 bases and 8 bases, there was a span of 10 bases. This CDR3 is built from 12 residues. Germline V gives CDR1 MDHEN, CDR2 SYDVKM. The CDR3 here is CASSSPGYIQYF. The CDR3 DNA sequence: TGTGCCAGCAGTAGCCCAGGTTACATTCAGTACTTC.

DNA of the CDR3: TGTGCCAGCAGCCACGCCGCGGGGTTCTCTGGAAACACCATATATTTT. Its protein is CASSHAAGFSGNTIYF. The gene calls are TRBV28 and TRBJ1-3, with D unresolved. The V gene's germline CDR1 is MDHEN and CDR2 SYDVKM. Trimming stripped 6 bases from V and 0 bases from J, with 15 bases between. This CDR3 comprises 16 residues.

The chain uses TRBV18 and TRBJ2-3; tentatively, D is TRBD2 (5 bases). V shed 3 bases and J shed 4 bases, with 17 bases lying between them. This CDR3 is built from 16 residues. Germline V gene data show CDR1 as KGHSH and CDR2 as LQKENI. The CDR3 DNA sequence: TGTGCCAGCTCACCGTCCGGCGGAGGCCCTTCAGATACGCAGTATTTT. This encodes CASSPSGGGPSDTQYF.

V gene TRBV28 combines with J gene TRBJ1-6; D gene unclear. Germline V gene sequence: CDR1 MDHEN, CDR2 SYDVKM. V was pared by 9 bases and J by 7 bases, with 10 bases between. The CDR3 covers 12 residues. The CDR3 bases are TGTGCCAGTTGGGCCCTCAATTCACCCCTCCACTTT. The encoded protein is CASWALNSPLHF.

The DNA of the CDR3 is TGTGCCAGCAGTCCCGGGACTAGCGGGAGGGGAGAGCAGTACTTC. Protein sequence: CASSPGTSGRGEQYF. The chain carries TRBV28 and TRBJ2-7, with 16 positions matching TRBD2. The CDR3 runs 15 residues. Germline CDR1 and CDR2: MDHEN and SYDVKM. Unmatched junction bases numbered 5, after V lost 5 bases and J lost 7 bases.

Turning to this clone: Other DNA sequences in this specimen translate into the identical CDR3. The gene calls are TRBV27 and TRBJ2-7; D not certain. With 7 bases removed from V and 1 base from J, the gap between germline ends came to 8 bases. The CDR3 length is 12 residues. Germline values: CDR1 MNHEY, CDR2 SMNVEV (reference sequence). The CDR3 DNA is TGTGCCAGCACCGATAGGTCCTACGAGCAGTACTTC. It is translated as CASTDRSYEQYF.

The chain employs TRBV11-2 and TRBJ1-1; TRBD1 matches at 7 bases. From germline, CDR1 is SGHAT and CDR2 FQNNGV. This CDR3 is 14 amino acids long. Trimming removed 6 bases from V and 4 bases from J; junction bases left unmatched: 8. CDR3 amino acids: CASRTPRGGTEAFF. CDR3 nucleotides: TGTGCCAGCAGGACGCCCAGGGGGGGCACTGAAGCTTTCTTT.

V usage is TRBV7-3 and J usage is TRBJ2-2; D may be TRBD2 (6 bases). The CDR3 runs to 16 residues. Germline CDR1 SGHTA, CDR2 FQGTGA. Trimming pared 3 bases from V and 6 bases from J, leaving 17 bases between. The CDR3 region is CASSFVGSNKAGELFF. CDR3 nucleotides: TGTGCCAGCAGCTTTGTCGGGAGTAATAAAGCCGGGGAGCTGTTTTTT.

The genes are TRBV7-8 and TRBJ1-2; 11 positions agree with TRBD1. This CDR3 spans 15 amino acids. Germline CDR1 reads SGHVS; CDR2 reads FQNEAQ. The V and J ends lost 2 bases and 7 bases, in that order; junction bases with no gene match: 6. The CDR3 DNA reads TGTGCCAGCAGCTTATACGGGACAGGGGGTTTTGGCTACACCTTC. The encoded protein is CASSLYGTGGFGYTF.

The chain is built from TRBV18 and TRBJ1-2, with D hard to call. This CDR3 is 14 amino acids long. Germline V gene lookup returns CDR1 KGHSH and CDR2 LQKENI. V was cut by 3 bases and J by 4 bases, with 12 bases left in between. Written as DNA, the CDR3 is TGTGCCAGCTCACCCGGACGGACCTTCTATGGCTACACCTTC. This translates into CASSPGRTFYGYTF.

Comments on this clone: Other nucleotide sequences from this sample produce the same CDR3. The chain carries TRBV5-1 and TRBJ2-7, with D hard to call. V was cut by 0 bases and J by 0 bases, with 7 bases left in between. This CDR3 is 14 amino acids long. The germline V gene has CDR1 SGHRS and CDR2 YFSETQ. The chain's CDR3 is CASSLEASSYEQYF. In DNA, the CDR3 is TGCGCCAGCAGCTTGGAGGCAAGCTCCTACGAGCAGTACTTC.

The chain joins TRBV4-2 to TRBJ2-1; 9 bases fit TRBD2. V shed 5 bases, J shed 7 bases, and the junction held 6 bases outside the gene matches. CDR1 and CDR2 (germline): LGHNA, YNFKEQ. The CDR3 is made up of 14 amino acids. CDR3 protein: CASSAAGGPNEQFF. The CDR3 coding sequence is TGTGCCAGCAGCGCGGCGGGAGGGCCGAATGAGCAGTTCTTC.

The J gene is TRBJ2-2, the V gene TRBV9; no clear D gene. There are 16 residues in the CDR3. V shed 0 bases and J shed 1 base, with 10 bases lying between them. CDR1 is SGDLS, CDR2 YYNGEE, per germline. DNA for the CDR3: TGTGCCAGCAGCGTAGGTCTGCGAGGGAACACCGGGGAGCTGTTTTTT. Its translation is CASSVGLRGNTGELFF.

This clone is a singleton in its sample. The V and J genes are TRBV11-2 and TRBJ2-1, with D maybe TRBD1 (6 bases). The CDR3 loop spans 14 amino acids. Trimming stripped 7 bases from V and 8 bases from J, with 18 bases between. In germline, CDR1 is SGHAT, CDR2 FQNNGV. Written as DNA, the CDR3 is TGTGCCAGCAAACTGGTAAATCAGGGGCATGAGCAGTTCTTC. It specifies CASKLVNQGHEQFF.

This chain links TRBV19 with TRBJ2-7; D possibly corresponds to TRBD2 (5 bases). Trimming shortened V by 3 bases and J by 5 bases, and 8 bases separated the two germline ends. From germline, CDR1 is LNHDA and CDR2 SQIVND (reference sequence). The length of the CDR3 is 12 residues. CDR3: CASSITGDEQYF. CDR3 sequence (DNA): TGTGCCAGTAGTATTACCGGGGACGAGCAGTACTTC.

The rearrangement links TRBV5-6 to TRBJ2-3; either TRBD1 or TRBD2 may fit D (6 bases each). Trimming left V 4 bases short and J 9 bases short, with 15 bases between. The CDR3 contains 13 residues. The germline CDR1 and CDR2 sequences are SGHDT and YYEEEE. The CDR3 coding sequence is TGTGCCAGCAGCCACAAAAGGGGGAGGACGCAGTATTTT. Translating it yields CASSHKRGRTQYF.

This chain uses TRBV27 with TRBJ1-2, with D unresolved. The CDR3 extends over 14 amino acids. Germline loops: CDR1 MNHEY, CDR2 SMNVEV (reference sequence). V lost 4 bases, J lost 4 bases, and 13 bases lay in between. CDR3 bases: TGTGCCAGCAGTTCGACGGGAAAGCTCTATGGCTACACCTTC. Amino acid sequence: CASSSTGKLYGYTF.

The chain employs TRBV5-4 and TRBJ2-1; maybe TRBD2 (6 bases). CDR3 length equals 14 residues. Trimming left V 5 bases short and J 0 bases short, with 9 bases between. Germline V CDR1 and CDR2: SGHNT, YYREEE (reference sequence). This chain's CDR3 is CASSSGPSYNEQFF. The CDR3 coding sequence is TGTGCCAGCAGTAGCGGACCCTCCTACAATGAGCAGTTCTTC.

This chain uses TRBV7-2 with TRBJ1-5, with 8 positions matching TRBD1. Germline values: CDR1 SGHTA, CDR2 FQGNSA. The length of the CDR3 is 16 residues. The trim removed 5 bases at V and 3 bases at J, leaving 9 bases unmatched. CDR3 DNA sequence: TGTGCCAGCAGCGCATATGGACAGGGCGTCAATCAGCCCCAGCATTTT. This gives the protein CASSAYGQGVNQPQHF.

The chain joins TRBV29-1 to TRBJ1-1, with a possible D match to TRBD1 (6 bases). From germline, CDR1 is SQVTM and CDR2 ANQGSEA. The CDR3 is made up of 12 amino acids. Trimming stripped 4 bases from V and 6 bases from J, with 12 bases between. This chain's CDR3 is CSVADSYSEAFF. For the CDR3, the DNA is TGCAGCGTTGCGGACAGTTATTCTGAAGCTTTCTTT.

Only one count was recorded for this clone. An end of the junction does not agree with germline; a read error may underlie this. This sequence joins TRBV2 and TRBJ1-5; D is uncertain. The CDR3 spans 15 residues. Germline CDR1 is SNHLY and CDR2 is FYNNEI. The CDR3 region is CASSEAGTGNQPQHF. The DNA of the CDR3 is TGTGCCAGCAGCGAAGCGGGAACTGGCAATCAGCCCCAGCATTTT.

Worth noting for this clone: One end of the junction is discordant with germline, which a read error may explain. The chain links TRBV28 to TRBJ1-2; 7 bases align to TRBD1. Germline values: CDR1 MDHEN, CDR2 SYDVKM. The CDR3 runs to 19 residues. The CDR3 DNA is TGTGCCAGCAGTTCACGAGGGACAGATTTCAACTATGGCTACGCGTCCGACCGCTTC. Translating gives CASSSRGTDFNYGYASDRF.